Shown below are 25 T cell receptor beta chains from a single sample sequenced in a study of CD8+ T cells in alopecia areata. After isolation, RNA underwent reverse transcription to generate cDNA as the sequencing template. Measured with immunoSEQ multiplex PCR; TCRdb has only the in-frame clones, and not every one. The specimen has approximately 280,000 clones, none found just once. On the basis of CD4, CD8alpha, NKG2D, NKG2ACE and other markers, pooled cutaneous lymph node cells were sorted. Sample: CD4+ T cells sorted from a lymph node. These receptor sequences come from a C3H/HeJ mouse with alopecia areata. Strain MHC haplotype: H2-k.

Turning to this clone: Gene names and germline match the mouse. The read stops 4 residues short of the end of the CDR3; the missing end is completed from the germline J gene. The gene calls are TRBV13-3 and TRBJ2-7; TRBD1 matches 10 bases. The CDR3 runs to 14 residues. Germline V lookup: CDR1 NNHDY, CDR2 SYVADS. This chain's CDR3 is CASSRPGTGDEQYF. The part of the CDR3 DNA that was read is TGTGCCAGCAGCCGTCCCGGGACAGGGGAT.

In the case of this clone: Genes and germline are mouse. The sequenced fragment ends 4 residues before the CDR3 boundary, so the rest is inferred from the germline J gene. The chain is built from TRBV17 and TRBJ2-5; D unclear. V was pared by 4 bases and J by 0 bases, with 5 bases between. The CDR3 runs 13 residues. Germline V gives CDR1 MNHDT, CDR2 YYDKIL. The CDR3 DNA, read in part, is TGTGCTAGCAGTAAAAGTAACCAAGAC. It is translated as CASSKSNQD. The full CDR3 protein reads CASSKSNQDTQYF.

In the case of this clone: Gene and germline names: mouse. Read sequence stops 4 residues before the CDR3 end, and the germline J gene provides the missing end. The chain has TRBV17 and TRBJ2-5, with a tentative D call TRBD2 (8 bases). CDR3 length: 14 residues. Germline loops: CDR1 MNHDT, CDR2 YYDKIL. CDR3 protein: CASSSRGGADTQYF. Incomplete CDR3 DNA: TGTGCTAGCAGTAGCAGGGGGGGCGCGGAC. The whole variable domain, remainder taken from reference TRBV17 and TRBJ2-5, is DTTVKQNPRYKLARVGKPVNLICSQTMNHDTMYWYQKKPNQAPKLLLFYYDKILNREADTFEKFQSSRPNNSFCSLYIGSAGLEYSAMYLCASSSRGGADTQYFGPGTRLLVL.

In this sample, this clone turned up a few times. Genes and germline are mouse. Read data end 4 residues before the CDR3 end; the end is taken from the germline J gene. The V gene is TRBV2, the J gene TRBJ2-7, with 11 positions matching TRBD2. The CDR3 runs 15 residues. Germline CDR1 and CDR2: LGHNA and YSYQKL. The CDR3 region is CASSQVGTGGDEQYF. The covered CDR3 bases are TGTGCCAGCAGCCAAGTAGGGACTGGGGGTGAT.

For this clone: Any gene name here is a mouse gene name. The read gets to within 4 residues of the CDR3 end, and the germline J gene fills in the rest. The sample holds other DNA sequences that translate to the same CDR3. V is TRBV5 and J is TRBJ2-3, with D maybe TRBD2 (6 bases). CDR3 length: 15 residues. V lost 1 base and J 1 base, leaving 9 bases between the germline ends. Germline V gene lookup returns CDR1 LGHNA and CDR2 YNLKQL (reference sequence). Partial CDR3 DNA: TGTGCCAGCAGCCAAGGGGGGGAGGGTGCAGAA. Translated: CASSQGGEGAE. From start to end, the CDR3 is CASSQGGEGAETLYF.

A word on this clone: Mouse gene names and germline throughout. The read terminates 4 residues ahead of where the CDR3 ends, so the germline J gene completes it. V gene TRBV1 combines with J gene TRBJ1-2; maybe TRBD1 (6 bases). This CDR3 has 15 amino acids. V lost 3 bases and J lost 4, with 15 bases in between. Germline CDR1 and CDR2: NSQYPW and LRSPGD (reference sequence). The part of the CDR3 DNA that was read is TGCACCTGCAGTGCCCCACAGGGAGAGGGCTCC. Translating gives CTCSAPQGEGS. The CDR3 in full is CTCSAPQGEGSDYTF.

This clone was detected only a few times. Germline and genes: mouse. The read terminates 4 residues ahead of where the CDR3 ends, so the germline J gene completes it. The chain couples TRBV29 to TRBJ2-2, with 7 bases aligning to TRBD1. The ends lost 3 bases at V and 3 bases at J; junction bases unmatched: 1. This CDR3 region has 14 residues. Germline V CDR1 and CDR2: MSHET, SYDVDS. The covered CDR3 bases are TGTGCTAGCAGTTTTGGGACAGACACCGGG. It specifies CASSFGTDTG. The complete CDR3 protein is CASSFGTDTGQLYF. Combining the CDR3 with reference TRBV29 and TRBJ2-2 gives the whole variable domain DMKVTQMPRYLIKRMGENVLLECGQDMSHETMYWYRQDPGLGLQLIYISYDVDSNSEGDIPKGYRVSRKKREHFSLILDSAKTNQTSVYFCASSFGTDTGQLYFGEGSKLTVL.

Only a few counts were recorded for this clone. Gene and germline names: mouse. The CDR3 goes on 4 residues after the read ends, and that part is filled in from the germline J gene. The rearrangement joins TRBV19 to TRBJ1-2; D is unresolved. The CDR3 runs 13 residues. Trimming took 1 base from V and 0 from J, leaving 4 bases between them. The germline V gene has CDR1 FNHDT and CDR2 SITEND (reference sequence). CDR3: CASSIHANSDYTF. The DNA read from the CDR3 is TGTGCCAGCAGTATACATGCAAACTCC.

Points on this clone: The listed genes are named as in mouse. The read comes to an end 3 residues before the CDR3 does, leaving the germline J gene to fill in the end. This sample includes further DNA sequences coding for the same CDR3. The rearrangement joins TRBV19 to TRBJ1-6; D possibly corresponds to TRBD1 (6 bases). TRBJ1-6 qualifies as an ORF whose function is uncertain. This CDR3 contains 15 residues. From germline, CDR1 is FNHDT and CDR2 SITEND (reference sequence). V was cut by 2 bases and J by 7 bases, with 13 bases left in between. The CDR3 bases that were read are TGTGCCAGCAGTATGGGGGGGGCCGGGAATTCGCCC. Translation: CASSMGGAGNSP. The whole CDR3 protein reads CASSMGGAGNSPLYF.

The table lists this clone with a few counts. The listed genes are named as in mouse. The read ends 4 residues before the CDR3 terminus; that terminus is restored from the germline J gene. Within the sample, other DNA sequences also encode this same CDR3. This sequence joins TRBV13-1 and TRBJ2-4, with 10 bases lining up with TRBD2. This CDR3 is 15 amino acids long. J was trimmed by 0 bases and V by 5 bases; bases with no gene match: 3. CDR1 and CDR2 from the germline V gene are NSHNY and SYGAGN. The part of the CDR3 DNA that was read is TGTGCCAGCAGCGGGACTGGGGTTAGTCAAAAC. Translated, it gives CASSGTGVSQN. The CDR3 as a whole reads CASSGTGVSQNTLYF.

A remark on this clone: Mouse germline and gene names are used. The read stops 4 residues short of the end of the CDR3; the missing end is completed from the germline J gene. The chain carries TRBV19 and TRBJ2-3, with a weak D call TRBD1 (6 bases). This CDR3 region has 14 residues. Germline V CDR1 and CDR2: FNHDT, SITEND (reference sequence). Trimming took off 2 bases at V and 3 bases at J, with 10 bases between the two ends. This chain's CDR3 is CASSIQGKAETLYF. CDR3 bases read: TGTGCCAGCAGTATTCAGGGGAAGGCAGAA. The full variable domain, with the rest looked up from reference TRBV19 and TRBJ2-3, is GGIITQTPKFLIGQEGQKLTLKCQQNFNHDTMYWYRQDSGKGLRLIYYSITENDLQKGDLSEGYDASREKKSSFSLTVTSAQKNEMAVFLCASSIQGKAETLYFGSGTRLTVL.

This clone was seen only a few times. With a much larger clone just one base away, this may be a read error. These gene names are mouse names. The read stops 4 residues short of the end of the CDR3; the missing end is completed from the germline J gene. The same CDR3 also results from other DNA sequences found in this sample. The V call is TRBV19, the J call TRBJ2-2; TRBD2 matches at 10 bases. This CDR3 has 15 residues. Germline trimming cut 3 bases from V and 1 base from J; bases unmatched to any gene: 0. Germline V gene data show CDR1 as FNHDT and CDR2 as SITEND (reference sequence). CDR3 DNA (partial): TGTGCCAGCAGTAGGACTGGGGGAAACACCGGG. This sequence encodes CASSRTGGNTG. The whole CDR3 sequence reads CASSRTGGNTGQLYF.

The table lists this clone with a few counts. Gene names are mouse gene names. The read falls 4 residues short of the CDR3 end, and the missing part is taken from the germline J gene. The gene calls are TRBV13-1 and TRBJ2-2; 8 nucleotides match TRBD1. CDR3 length equals 17 residues. Unmatched junction bases numbered 8, after V lost 0 bases and J lost 4 bases. CDR1 and CDR2 (germline): NSHNY, SYGAGN. The CDR3 protein is CASSDGGQGLGTGQLYF. The sequenced CDR3 bases are TGTGCCAGCAGTGATGGAGGACAGGGTCTCGGCACCGGG.

About this clone itself: All gene names here are mouse names. The read ends 4 residues early relative to the CDR3; the germline J gene fills the gap. The chain uses TRBV19 and TRBJ2-7, with 9 bases matching TRBD1. Germline V gene sequence: CDR1 FNHDT, CDR2 SITEND (reference sequence). This CDR3 contains 14 residues. Trimming took 5 bases from V and 1 from J; bases not matched to a gene: 4. The sequenced CDR3 bases are TGTGCCAGCAGACCCGGGACAGGGTCCTAT. Protein sequence: CASRPGTGSY. The whole CDR3 sequence is CASRPGTGSYEQYF.

This clone was observed a few times. Mouse germline and gene names are used. Read sequence stops 4 residues before the CDR3 end, and the germline J gene provides the missing end. The V and J genes are TRBV5 and TRBJ2-2, with a possible D match to TRBD1 (6 bases). The germline gives CDR1 LGHNA, CDR2 YNLKQL (reference sequence). This CDR3 is 15 amino acids long. V was shortened by 0 bases and J by 4 bases, with 9 bases between the two germline ends. The part of the CDR3 DNA that was read is TGTGCCAGCAGCCAAGATACAGGGAGCACCGGG. Residues: CASSQDTGSTG. In full, the CDR3 is CASSQDTGSTGQLYF.

This clone was seen a handful of times. Genes and germline come from the mouse. The read ends 4 residues shy of where the CDR3 ends; the end is completed using the germline J gene. The chain employs TRBV13-3 and TRBJ1-1, with 12 bases lining up with TRBD1. V lost 5 bases to trimming and J lost 1 base; unmatched junction nucleotides: 3. The CDR3 sequence is 15 residues long. The V gene's germline CDR1 is NNHDY and CDR2 SYVADS. CDR3 amino acids: CASRRDRGRNTEVFF. The DNA read from the CDR3 is TGTGCCAGCAGGCGGGACAGGGGGCGAAACACA.

As concerns this clone: Each gene name is a mouse one. The read halts 4 residues ahead of the CDR3 end, with the missing end drawn from the germline J gene. The chain combines TRBV31 with TRBJ1-1; TRBD1 agrees at 10 bases. Germline trimming cut 3 bases from V and 4 bases from J; bases unmatched to any gene: 2. CDR3 length: 13 residues. The germline gives CDR1 GKSSPN, CDR2 SITVG. CDR3 sequence: CAWSGQGVTEVFF. Incomplete CDR3 DNA: TGTGCCTGGAGCGGACAGGGGGTCACA.

This clone was observed a few times. Gene names and germline match the mouse. The CDR3 end is not reached by the read, which stops 4 residues before it; the germline J gene fills it in. The sample contains more than one DNA sequence encoding this CDR3. J is TRBJ2-5 and V is TRBV1; TRBD2 matches at 12 bases. The CDR3 length is 14 residues. Germline loops: CDR1 NSQYPW, CDR2 LRSPGD (reference sequence). The covered CDR3 bases are TGCACCTGCAGTGCCGGGACTGGGGGGGAC. Protein: CTCSAGTGGD. The full CDR3 sequence reads CTCSAGTGGDTQYF.

With regard to this clone: Gene labels here are mouse ones. The CDR3 end is not reached by the read, which stops 4 residues before it; the germline J gene fills it in. The chain recombines TRBV19 with TRBJ2-2; TRBD1 agrees at 7 bases. The CDR3 has 15 residues. CDR1 FNHDT and CDR2 SITEND come from the germline V gene (reference sequence). Trimming removed 4 bases from V and 4 bases from J; junction bases left unmatched: 7. Partial CDR3 DNA: TGTGCCAGCAGTGTACAGGGGCTGGGCACCGGG. It yields the protein CASSVQGLGTG. The whole CDR3 region reads CASSVQGLGTGQLYF.

On this clone: Gene names and germline refer to mouse. The CDR3 end falls 4 residues outside the read, so it is completed with the germline J gene. The chain employs TRBV13-1 and TRBJ2-4; 7 nucleotides align to TRBD1. With 5 bases clipped from V and 3 bases from J, the junction kept 3 bases outside the gene matches. The CDR3 runs 13 residues. CDR1 is NSHNY, CDR2 SYGAGN, per germline. The CDR3 region is CASRAGQQNTLYF. The CDR3 DNA, read in part, is TGTGCCAGCAGGGCGGGACAGCAAAAC.

This clone was recorded a few times. Germline and genes: mouse. The read terminates 4 residues before the CDR3 end, so the remaining end is supplied by the germline J gene. V gene TRBV13-2 combines with J gene TRBJ2-5; 11 bases map to TRBD2. The CDR3 is 14 amino acids. CDR1 and CDR2 (germline): NNHNN, SYGAGS (reference sequence). Partial CDR3 DNA: TGTGCCAGCGGTGCACTGGGGGGGCCCGAC. The encoded protein is CASGALGGPD. The entire CDR3 is CASGALGGPDTQYF.

Note on this clone: Here the gene names and germline are mouse. The observed sequence ends 4 residues before the CDR3 terminus, with the missing tail filled in from the germline J gene. The V and J genes are TRBV19 and TRBJ2-3; no clear D gene. The CDR3 is 13 residues long. CDR1 and CDR2 (germline): FNHDT, SITEND (reference sequence). V gave up 5 bases and J gave up 0 bases, with 7 bases separating them. CDR3 bases read: TGTGCCAGCAGACTCCCTAGTGCAGAA. Its translation: CASRLPSAE. The full CDR3 protein is CASRLPSAETLYF.

As concerns this clone: Mouse names are used for the genes. The DNA ends 4 residues before the CDR3 does, and the rest of the CDR3 is filled in from the germline J gene. The chain joins TRBV1 to TRBJ2-2; 9 bases fit TRBD2. Germline V CDR1 and CDR2: NSQYPW, LRSPGD (reference sequence). V lost 4 bases and J lost 1; bases outside the gene matches: 1. This CDR3 comprises 15 residues. This CDR3 is CTCSDWGVNTGQLYF. The covered CDR3 bases are TGCACCTGCAGTGACTGGGGGGTAAACACCGGG.

Comment on this clone: Gene and germline names: mouse. The read terminates 4 residues before the CDR3 end, so the remaining end is supplied by the germline J gene. The same CDR3 also results from other DNA sequences found in this sample. The chain uses TRBV13-2 and TRBJ1-1; 7 bases fit TRBD1. The CDR3 is 13 residues long. With V trimmed by 5 bases and J by 0 bases, 1 base remained unmatched. Germline V gives CDR1 NNHNN, CDR2 SYGAGS (reference sequence). The CDR3 DNA, read in part, is TGTGCCAGCGGGGGGACAGCAAACACA. Protein product: CASGGTANT. In full, the CDR3 is CASGGTANTEVFF.

Points on this clone: Genes and germline come from the mouse. The DNA ends 4 residues before the CDR3 does, and the rest of the CDR3 is filled in from the germline J gene. The chain couples TRBV5 to TRBJ2-5, with D perhaps matching TRBD1 (5 bases). The V gene's germline CDR1 is LGHNA and CDR2 YNLKQL (reference sequence). V lost 4 bases, J lost 3 bases, and 11 bases lay in between. The CDR3 has 14 residues. Incomplete CDR3 DNA: TGTGCCAGCAGCCCTCTCGAGGGGCAAGAC. Amino acid sequence: CASSPLEGQD. The entire CDR3 protein is CASSPLEGQDTQYF.